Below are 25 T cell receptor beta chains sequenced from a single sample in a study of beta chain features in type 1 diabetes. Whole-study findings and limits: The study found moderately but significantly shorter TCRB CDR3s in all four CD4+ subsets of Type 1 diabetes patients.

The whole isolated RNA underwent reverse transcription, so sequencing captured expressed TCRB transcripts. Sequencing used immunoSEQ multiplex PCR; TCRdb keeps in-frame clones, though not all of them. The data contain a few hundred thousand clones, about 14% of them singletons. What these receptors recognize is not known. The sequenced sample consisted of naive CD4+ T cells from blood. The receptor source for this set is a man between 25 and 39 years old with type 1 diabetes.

CDR3: CASSLLSQETQYF. DNA for the CDR3: TGTGCCAGCAGTTTATTATCCCAAGAGACCCAGTACTTC. V and J are TRBV27 and TRBJ2-5; D is unresolved. The ends were cut back, 1 base at V and 1 base at J, with 4 bases in the middle. Germline V lookup: CDR1 MNHEY, CDR2 SMNVEV (reference sequence). The CDR3 spans 13 residues.

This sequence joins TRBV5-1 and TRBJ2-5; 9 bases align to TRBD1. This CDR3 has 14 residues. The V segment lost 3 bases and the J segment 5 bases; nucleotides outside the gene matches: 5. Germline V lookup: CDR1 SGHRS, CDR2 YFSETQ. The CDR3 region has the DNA TGCGCCAGCAGCTGGGGACAGGGTGAGGAGACCCAGTACTTC. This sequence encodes CASSWGQGEETQYF.

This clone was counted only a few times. The CDR3 nucleotides are TGCGCCAGCAGCTCCGGGACTAATATTGAGCAGTTCTTC. It yields the protein CASSSGTNIEQFF. This chain uses TRBV5-1 with TRBJ2-1; 7 nucleotides line up with TRBD2. CDR1 and CDR2 from the germline V gene are SGHRS and YFSETQ. With 3 bases clipped from V and 9 bases from J, the junction kept 6 bases outside the gene matches. This CDR3 has 13 amino acids.

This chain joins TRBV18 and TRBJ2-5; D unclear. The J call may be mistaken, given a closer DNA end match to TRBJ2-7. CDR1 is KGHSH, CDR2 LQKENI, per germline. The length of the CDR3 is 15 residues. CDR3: CASSLKYDTPYEQYF. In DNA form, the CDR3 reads TGTGCCAGCTCACTCAAATACGACACCCCCTACGAGCAGTACTTC.

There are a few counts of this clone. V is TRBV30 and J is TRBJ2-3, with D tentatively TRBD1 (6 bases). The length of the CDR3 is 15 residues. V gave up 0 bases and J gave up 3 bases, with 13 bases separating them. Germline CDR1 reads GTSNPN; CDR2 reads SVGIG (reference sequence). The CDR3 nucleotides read TGTGCCTGGAGTGTACTTCTAGGGGGTACAGATACGCAGTATTTT. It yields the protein CAWSVLLGGTDTQYF. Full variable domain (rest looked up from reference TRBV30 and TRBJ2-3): SQTIHQWPATLVQPVGSPLSLECTVEGTSNPNLYWYRQAAGRGLQLLFYSVGIGQISSEVPQNLSASRPQDRQFILSSKKLLLSDSGFYLCAWSVLLGGTDTQYFGPGTRLTVL.

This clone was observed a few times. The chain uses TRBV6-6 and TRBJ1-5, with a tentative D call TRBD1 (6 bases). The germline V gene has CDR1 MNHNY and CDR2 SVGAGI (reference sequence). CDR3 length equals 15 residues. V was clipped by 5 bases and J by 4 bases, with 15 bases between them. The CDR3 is CASSPSTGSNQPQHF. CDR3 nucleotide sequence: TGTGCCAGCAGTCCCTCCACAGGGAGTAATCAGCCCCAGCATTTT.

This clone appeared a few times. CDR3 region: CAWTSRRETQYF. The CDR3 region has the DNA TGTGCCTGGACTTCCAGGCGAGAGACCCAGTACTTC. The V and J genes are TRBV30 and TRBJ2-5, with no clear D. V shed 4 bases and J shed 4 bases, with 10 bases lying between them. CDR3 length: 12 amino acids. Germline values: CDR1 GTSNPN, CDR2 SVGIG (reference sequence). Combining the CDR3 with reference TRBV30 and TRBJ2-5 gives the whole variable domain SQTIHQWPATLVQPVGSPLSLECTVEGTSNPNLYWYRQAAGRGLQLLFYSVGIGQISSEVPQNLSASRPQDRQFILSSKKLLLSDSGFYLCAWTSRRETQYFGPGTRLLVL.

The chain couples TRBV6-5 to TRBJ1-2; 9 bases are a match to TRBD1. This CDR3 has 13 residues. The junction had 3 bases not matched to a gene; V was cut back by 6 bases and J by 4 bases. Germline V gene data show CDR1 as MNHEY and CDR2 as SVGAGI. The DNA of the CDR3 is TGTGCCAGCAGGGTACAGGGGGCCTATGGCTACACCTTC. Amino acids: CASRVQGAYGYTF.

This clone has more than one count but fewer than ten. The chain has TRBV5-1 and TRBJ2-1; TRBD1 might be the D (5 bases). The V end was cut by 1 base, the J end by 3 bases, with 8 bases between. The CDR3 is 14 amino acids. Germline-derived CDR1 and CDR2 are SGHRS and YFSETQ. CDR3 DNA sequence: TGCGCCAGCAGCTTGCCGCAGGGCTACAATGAGCAGTTCTTC. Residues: CASSLPQGYNEQFF.

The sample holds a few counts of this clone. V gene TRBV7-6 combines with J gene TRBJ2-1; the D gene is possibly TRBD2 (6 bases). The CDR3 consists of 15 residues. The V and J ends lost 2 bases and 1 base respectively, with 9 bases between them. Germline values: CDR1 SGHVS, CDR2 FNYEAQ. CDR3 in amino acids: CASSLMEGSYNEQFF. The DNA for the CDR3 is TGTGCCAGCAGCTTAATGGAGGGTTCCTACAATGAGCAGTTCTTC.

The CDR3 here is CASSQSYGVRGLYSNQPQHF. The CDR3, as DNA: TGCGCCAGCAGTCAATCGTATGGGGTCCGGGGTTTATATAGCAATCAGCCCCAGCATTTT. The chain uses TRBV23-1 and TRBJ1-5; D is unresolved. TRBV23-1 is labeled an ORF, and its function is uncertain. Trimming shortened V by 0 bases and J by 0 bases, and 21 bases separated the two germline ends. The CDR3 length is 20 residues.

Here the CDR3 reads CASTSRGSYEQYF. The CDR3 DNA is TGTGCCAGTACTTCCAGGGGGAGCTACGAGCAGTACTTC. V gene TRBV27 combines with J gene TRBJ2-7; 7 nucleotides match TRBD1. CDR3 length equals 13 residues. In germline, CDR1 is MNHEY, CDR2 SMNVEV (reference sequence). V was clipped by 9 bases and J by 3 bases; unmatched bases: 8.

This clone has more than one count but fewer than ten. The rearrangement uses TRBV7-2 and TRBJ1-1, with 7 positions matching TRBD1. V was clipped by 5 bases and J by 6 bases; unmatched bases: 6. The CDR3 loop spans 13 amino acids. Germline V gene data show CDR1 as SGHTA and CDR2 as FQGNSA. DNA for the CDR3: TGTGCCAGCAGCACGGGACAGAGAGCTGAAGCTTTCTTT. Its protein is CASSTGQRAEAFF.

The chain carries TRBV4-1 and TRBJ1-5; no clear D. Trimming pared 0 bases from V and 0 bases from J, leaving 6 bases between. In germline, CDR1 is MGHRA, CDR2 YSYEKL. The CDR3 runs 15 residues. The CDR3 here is CASSQEGSSNQPQHF. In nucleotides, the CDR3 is TGCGCCAGCAGCCAAGAGGGCAGTAGCAATCAGCCCCAGCATTTT.

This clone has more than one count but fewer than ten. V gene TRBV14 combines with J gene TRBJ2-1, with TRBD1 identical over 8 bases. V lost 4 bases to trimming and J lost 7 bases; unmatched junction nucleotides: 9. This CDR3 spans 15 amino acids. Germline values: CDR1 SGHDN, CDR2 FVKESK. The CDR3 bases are TGTGCCAGCAGCCGACCCGGGACAGGCCGGAATGAGCAGTTCTTC. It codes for CASSRPGTGRNEQFF.

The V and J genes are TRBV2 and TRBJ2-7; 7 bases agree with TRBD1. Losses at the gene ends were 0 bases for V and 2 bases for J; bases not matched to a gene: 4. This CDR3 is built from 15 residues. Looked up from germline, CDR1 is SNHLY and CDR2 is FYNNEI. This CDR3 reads CASSEALTGPYEQYF. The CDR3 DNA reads TGTGCCAGCAGTGAAGCGCTGACAGGGCCCTACGAGCAGTACTTC.

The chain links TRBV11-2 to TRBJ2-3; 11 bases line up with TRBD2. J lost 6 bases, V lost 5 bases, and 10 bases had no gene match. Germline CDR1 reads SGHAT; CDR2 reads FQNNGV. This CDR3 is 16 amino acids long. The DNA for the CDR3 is TGTGCCAGCAGCCACCTTAGCGGGAGGGATCGGGATACGCAGTATTTT. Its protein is CASSHLSGRDRDTQYF.

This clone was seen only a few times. The CDR3, as DNA: TGTGCCAGCTCACCGGTCGGGGAGACCCAGTACTTC. Translated, it gives CASSPVGETQYF. The chain uses TRBV18 and TRBJ2-5; D is uncertain. The CDR3 length is 12 residues. The V gene's germline CDR1 is KGHSH and CDR2 LQKENI. Trimming took 3 bases from V and 5 from J, leaving 7 bases between them.

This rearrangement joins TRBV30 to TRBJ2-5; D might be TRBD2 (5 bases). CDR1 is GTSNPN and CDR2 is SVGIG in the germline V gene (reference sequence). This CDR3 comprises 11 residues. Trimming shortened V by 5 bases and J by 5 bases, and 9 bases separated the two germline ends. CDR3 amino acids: CAWETGETQYF. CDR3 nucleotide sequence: TGTGCCTGGGAAACGGGGGAGACCCAGTACTTC. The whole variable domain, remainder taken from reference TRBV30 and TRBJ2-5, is SQTIHQWPATLVQPVGSPLSLECTVEGTSNPNLYWYRQAAGRGLQLLFYSVGIGQISSEVPQNLSASRPQDRQFILSSKKLLLSDSGFYLCAWETGETQYFGPGTRLLVL.

The CDR3 DNA is TGTGCCAGTAGGGATACAGGGGAGCCTTATGAAAAACTGTTTTTT. As protein: CASRDTGEPYEKLFF. This chain connects TRBV19 to TRBJ1-4, with TRBD1 matching 7 bases. CDR3 length: 15 amino acids. J gave up 6 bases and V 6 bases, and 10 bases lay outside the gene matches. CDR1 and CDR2 (germline): LNHDA, SQIVND (reference sequence).

In DNA, the CDR3 is TGTGCCAGCAGTGAAGCTGGGGACAGGTACTTC. Its translation is CASSEAGDRYF. The V and J genes are TRBV2 and TRBJ2-7, with 7 bases that match TRBD1. Trimming removed 0 bases from V and 12 bases from J; junction bases left unmatched: 2. Germline CDR1 and CDR2: SNHLY and FYNNEI. The length of the CDR3 is 11 residues.

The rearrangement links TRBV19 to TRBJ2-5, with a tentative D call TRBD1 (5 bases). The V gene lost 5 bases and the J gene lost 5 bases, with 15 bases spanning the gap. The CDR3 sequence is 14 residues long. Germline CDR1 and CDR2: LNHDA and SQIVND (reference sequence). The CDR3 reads CASSLQGERETQYF. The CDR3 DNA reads TGTGCCAGTAGTCTGCAGGGTGAAAGGGAGACCCAGTACTTC.

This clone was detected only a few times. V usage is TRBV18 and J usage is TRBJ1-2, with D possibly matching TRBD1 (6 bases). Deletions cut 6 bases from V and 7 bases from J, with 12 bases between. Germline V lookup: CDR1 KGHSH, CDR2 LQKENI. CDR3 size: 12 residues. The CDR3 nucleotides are TGTGCCAGCTCTCCGGACAGCGGTGGCTACACCTTC. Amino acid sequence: CASSPDSGGYTF. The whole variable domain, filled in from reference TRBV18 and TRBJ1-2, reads NAGVMQNPRHLVRRRGQEARLRCSPMKGHSHVYWYRQLPEEGLKFMVYLQKENIIDESGMPKERFSAEFPKEGPSILRIQQVVRGDSAAYFCASSPDSGGYTFGSGTRLTVV.

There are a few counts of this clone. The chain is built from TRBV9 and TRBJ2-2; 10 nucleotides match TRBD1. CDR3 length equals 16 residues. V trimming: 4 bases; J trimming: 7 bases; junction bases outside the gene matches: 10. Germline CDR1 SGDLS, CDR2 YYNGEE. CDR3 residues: CASSTGQGEIIGELFF. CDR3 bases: TGTGCCAGCAGCACAGGACAGGGGGAAATCATCGGGGAGCTGTTTTTT. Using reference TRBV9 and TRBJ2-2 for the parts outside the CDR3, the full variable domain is DSGVTQTPKHLITATGQRVTLRCSPRSGDLSVYWYQQSLDQGLQFLIQYYNGEERAKGNILERFSAQQFPDLHSELNLSSLELGDSALYFCASSTGQGEIIGELFFGEGSRLTVL.

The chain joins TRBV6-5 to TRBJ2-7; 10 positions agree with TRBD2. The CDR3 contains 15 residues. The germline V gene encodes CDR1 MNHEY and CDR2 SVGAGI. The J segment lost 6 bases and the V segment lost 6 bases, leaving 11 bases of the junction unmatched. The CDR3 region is CASRKNSGRLREQYF. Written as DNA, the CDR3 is TGTGCCAGCAGGAAGAATAGCGGGAGGCTCCGCGAGCAGTACTTC.